The source of this T cell receptor beta chain is a study of technical replicates of blood from several donors. TCRdb keeps only in-frame clones here, not all; method: immunoSEQ multiplex PCR. The sample comprises roughly 45,000 clones, 80% to 95% of which are singletons, and under 5% rests with the top ten. The ends lost 0 bases at V and 6 bases at J; junction bases unmatched: 8. The germline V gene has CDR1 SGDLS and CDR2 YYNGEE. The CDR3 has 15 residues. This sequence joins TRBV9 and TRBJ2-5, with 7 bases fitting TRBD2. The sequencing input was PBMCs. The TCR comes from a human donor in good health. Some clones in this sample may be carry-over from other donors' samples. This chain's CDR3 is CASSVGGGASQTQYF. The CDR3 nucleotides read TGTGCCAGCAGCGTAGGGGGAGGGGCGAGCCAGACCCAGTACTTC.